One T cell receptor (beta chain) is described in this entry. Its antigen is unidentified. The same CDR3 arises from other DNA sequences in this sample as well. This CDR3 region has 15 residues. Germline assignment: CDR1 PRHDT and CDR2 FYEKMQ (reference sequence). V shed 0 bases, J shed 8 bases, and the junction held 3 bases outside the gene matches. As originally analysed: Filtering differed because ImmunoSEQ produced junction-only sequences that carried no quality scores. Generated by immunoSEQ multiplex PCR, the TCRdb table keeps only in-frame clones and is missing some. From that table come the V and J calls and clone size; the DNA was used to work out D and trimming. The profile shows 550,000 to 600,000 clones, roughly 98% of them singletons. This sample is part of a study of shared clonotypes between healthy human individuals. Overall study results and limits: In the sorted subsets, rarefaction showed sequencing was incomplete despite large depth.

CD45RO-negative CD8 cells positively selected for CCR7 made up the naive population, which excluded terminally differentiated effector memory CD45RA+ cells. Donors comprised healthy HIV-negative adults lacking recent acute infections or vaccinations. The sample comprised naive CD8+ T cells sorted from blood. The rearrangement uses TRBV13 and TRBJ2-1, with 11 bases matching TRBD2. The sequence was obtained from a young man in good health. The chain's CDR3 is CASSLGLAGEDEQFF. Here the CDR3 DNA reads TGTGCCAGCAGCTTAGGACTAGCGGGAGAGGATGAGCAGTTCTTC.